This T cell receptor (beta chain) was recovered during a study of tumor-infiltrating lymphocytes in primary liver carcinoma. Study context: Measuring roughly 4 to 10 cm across, the tumors were staged as T1-T3 N0M0.

With around 450 ng total RNA as template and a constant-region primer, TCR beta cDNA was made. It was through three nested multiplex PCR rounds of slightly modified ARM-PCR that TCR beta libraries arose. Running around 10 cycles apiece, the first two PCR rounds relied on TRBV1-TRBV30 forward primers together with a C-beta reverse primer. MiXCR, run by TCRdb on the multiplex PCR reads, gives a single entry per CDR3 protein. This sample has some 190,000 distinct CDR3 sequences, with roughly three fifths found just once. General study findings and limits: Whereas tumor region pairs overlapped more, tumor-adjacent and tumor-blood pairs overlapped less.

Germline DNA was extracted alongside blood RNA, which was obtained from unsorted whole blood. Surgery was preceded by the collection of four milliliters of peripheral blood. Germline loops: CDR1 SEHNR, CDR2 FQNEAQ (reference sequence). The V and J ends lost 9 bases and 6 bases, in that order; junction bases with no gene match: 6. This CDR3 region has 14 residues. This clonotype has a handful of counts. The antigen is undetermined. The chain recombines TRBV7-9 with TRBJ2-1, with TRBD2 matching over 12 bases. Sequencing was performed on peripheral blood. This TCR derives from a man aged 35 to 55 with primary liver carcinoma and hepatitis B virus infection. CDR3 sequence: CASAGTSGFNEQFF. The CDR3 DNA sequence: TGTGCCAGTGCCGGGACTAGCGGGTTCAATGAGCAGTTCTTC.